This passage covers 6 T cell receptor beta chains from one sample sequenced in a study of spatial heterogeneity in lung cancer. A single record per CDR3 protein comes from TCRdb applying MiXCR to the 5' RACE reads. Here the sample spans tens of thousands of distinct CDR3 sequences, under 7% being singletons. Described time point: sample taken at primary tumor resection. Frozen PBMC, nontumor lung or tumor provided whole RNA, which was sequenced unsorted. The sample was PBMCs, taken at surgery. Receptors were obtained from a male donor with early-stage non-small cell lung cancer.

This clonotype appeared a few times. The rearrangement joins TRBV6-6 to TRBJ1-5; D not certain. The CDR3 length is 13 residues. Germline values: CDR1 MNHNY, CDR2 SVGAGI (reference sequence). V was clipped by 7 bases and J by 1 base, with 8 bases between them. The CDR3 DNA reads TGTGCCAGCACTCCCATAAGCAATCAGCCCCAGCATTTT. It translates to CASTPISNQPQHF.

The sample holds many counts of this clonotype. J is TRBJ1-4 and V is TRBV30, with 7 positions matching TRBD1. The CDR3 consists of 13 residues. The germline V gene encodes CDR1 GTSNPN and CDR2 SVGIG (reference sequence). Unmatched junction bases numbered 9, after V lost 7 bases and J lost 7 bases. CDR3 bases: TGTGCCTCTTCACCCGGGACAGCTGAAAAACTGTTTTTT. This translates into CASSPGTAEKLFF.

This clonotype was seen at least ten times. V usage is TRBV7-9 and J usage is TRBJ1-1; 9 bases map to TRBD1. This CDR3 comprises 15 residues. Germline CDR1 is SEHNR and CDR2 is FQNEAQ (reference sequence). J gave up 5 bases and V 5 bases, and 9 bases lay outside the gene matches. CDR3 nucleotides: TGTGCCAGCAGCACAGATGGGACAGGGCCTACTGAAGCTTTCTTT. Its protein product is CASSTDGTGPTEAFF.

The chain carries TRBV7-8 and TRBJ1-1, with D perhaps TRBD1 (6 bases). Germline loops: CDR1 SGHVS, CDR2 FQNEAQ. The CDR3 runs to 16 residues. Trimming removed 1 base from V and 4 bases from J, with 16 bases in between. The CDR3 nucleotides are TGTGCCAGCAGCTTAGATTTCAGGGGAAGGATCACTGAAGCTTTCTTT. This translates into CASSLDFRGRITEAFF.

The chain joins TRBV18 to TRBJ1-3, with a tentative D call TRBD1 (6 bases). V shed 2 bases and J shed 0 bases, with 14 bases lying between them. CDR1 and CDR2 (germline): KGHSH, LQKENI. This CDR3 spans 17 amino acids. CDR3 sequence: CASSPGVDRSSGNTIYF. For the CDR3, the DNA is TGTGCCAGCTCACCAGGGGTGGACAGAAGCTCTGGAAACACCATATATTTT.

The chain couples TRBV5-6 to TRBJ2-7; either TRBD1 or TRBD2 may supply D (5 bases each). The CDR3 has 13 amino acids. V lost 0 bases, J lost 9 bases, and 13 bases lay in between. In germline, CDR1 is SGHDT, CDR2 YYEEEE. The DNA for the CDR3 is TGTGCCAGCAGCTTGGGAAGTGGGGACGGGCAGTACTTC. Its protein product is CASSLGSGDGQYF.